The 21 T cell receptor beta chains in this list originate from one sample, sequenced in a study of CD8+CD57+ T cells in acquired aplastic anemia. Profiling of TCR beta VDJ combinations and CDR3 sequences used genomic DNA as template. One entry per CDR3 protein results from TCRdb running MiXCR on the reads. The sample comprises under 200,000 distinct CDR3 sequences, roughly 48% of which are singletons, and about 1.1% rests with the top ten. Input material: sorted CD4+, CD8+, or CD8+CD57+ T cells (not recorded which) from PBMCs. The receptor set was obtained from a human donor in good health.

CDR3 residues: CATSRGTSGTYNEQFF. CDR3 nucleotides: TGTGCCACCAGCAGGGGGACTAGCGGGACCTACAATGAGCAGTTCTTC. The chain has TRBV15 and TRBJ2-1; 13 bases agree with TRBD2. This CDR3 is built from 16 residues. Germline lookup yields CDR1 LNHNV and CDR2 YYDKDF (reference sequence). V shed 3 bases and J 2 bases; nucleotides not matched to a gene: 1.

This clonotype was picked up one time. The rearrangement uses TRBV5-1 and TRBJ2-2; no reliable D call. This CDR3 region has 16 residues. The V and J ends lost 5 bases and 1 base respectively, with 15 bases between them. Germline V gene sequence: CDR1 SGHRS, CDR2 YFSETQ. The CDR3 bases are TGCGCCAGCAGACCACCCGGGCTCCAGAACACCGGGGAGCTGTTTTTT. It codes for CASRPPGLQNTGELFF.

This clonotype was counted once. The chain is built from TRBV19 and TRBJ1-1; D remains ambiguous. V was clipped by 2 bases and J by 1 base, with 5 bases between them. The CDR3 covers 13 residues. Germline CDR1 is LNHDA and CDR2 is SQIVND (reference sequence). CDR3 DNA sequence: TGTGCCAGTAGTATAAAGACGAACACTGAAGCTTTCTTT. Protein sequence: CASSIKTNTEAFF.

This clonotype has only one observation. The CDR3 DNA reads as TGTGCCAGTGCGGCAGGGAGGGCCTACGAGCAGTACTTC. Its protein is CASAAGRAYEQYF. V usage is TRBV7-9 and J usage is TRBJ2-7; TRBD2 aligns across 7 bases. Germline loops: CDR1 SEHNR, CDR2 FQNEAQ (reference sequence). The CDR3 is 13 amino acids. Trimming removed 9 bases from V and 2 bases from J; junction bases left unmatched: 7.

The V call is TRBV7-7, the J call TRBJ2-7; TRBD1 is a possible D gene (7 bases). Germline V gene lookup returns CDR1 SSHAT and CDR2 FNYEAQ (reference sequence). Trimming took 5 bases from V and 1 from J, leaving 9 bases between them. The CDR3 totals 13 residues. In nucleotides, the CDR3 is TGTGCCAGCAGCGCGGGACAGTCCTACGAGCAGTACTTC. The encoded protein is CASSAGQSYEQYF.

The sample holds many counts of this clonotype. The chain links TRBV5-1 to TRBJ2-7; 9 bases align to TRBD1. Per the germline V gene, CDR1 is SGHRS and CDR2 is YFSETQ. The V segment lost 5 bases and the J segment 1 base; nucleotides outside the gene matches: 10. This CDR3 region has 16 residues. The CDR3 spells CASSPGQGVLSYEQYF. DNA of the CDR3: TGCGCCAGCAGTCCGGGACAGGGAGTTTTGTCCTACGAGCAGTACTTC. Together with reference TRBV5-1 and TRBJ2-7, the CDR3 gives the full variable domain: KAGVTQTPRYLIKTRGQQVTLSCSPISGHRSVSWYQQTPGQGLQFLFEYFSETQRNKGNFPGRFSGRQFSNSRSEMNVSTLELGDSALYLCASSPGQGVLSYEQYFGPGTRLTVT.

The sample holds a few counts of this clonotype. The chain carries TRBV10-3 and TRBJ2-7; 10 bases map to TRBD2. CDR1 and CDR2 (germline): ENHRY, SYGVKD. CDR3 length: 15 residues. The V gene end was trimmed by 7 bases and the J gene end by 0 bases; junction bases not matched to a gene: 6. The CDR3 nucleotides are TGTGCCATCAATATAGCGGGGGGCAACTCCTACGAGCAGTACTTC. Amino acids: CAINIAGGNSYEQYF.

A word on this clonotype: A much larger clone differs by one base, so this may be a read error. The CDR3 is CAGRDRATYEQYF. In nucleotides, the CDR3 is TGTGCCGGCAGAGACAGGGCGACCTACGAGCAGTACTTC. The rearrangement uses TRBV5-4 and TRBJ2-7; 7 nucleotides agree with TRBD1. CDR1 is SGHNT, CDR2 YYREEE, per germline (reference sequence). The CDR3 runs 13 residues.

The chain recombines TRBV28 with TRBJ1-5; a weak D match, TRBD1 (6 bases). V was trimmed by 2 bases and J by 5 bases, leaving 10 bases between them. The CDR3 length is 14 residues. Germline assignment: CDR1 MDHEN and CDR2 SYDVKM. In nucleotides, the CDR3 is TGTGCCAGCAGTTTAGGACAGTCCCATCAGCCCCAGCATTTT. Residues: CASSLGQSHQPQHF.

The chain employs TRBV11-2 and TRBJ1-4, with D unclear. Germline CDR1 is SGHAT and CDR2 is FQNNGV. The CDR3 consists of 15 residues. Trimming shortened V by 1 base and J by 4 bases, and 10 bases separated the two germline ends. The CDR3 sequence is CASSLGGLYNEKLFF. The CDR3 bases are TGTGCCAGCAGCTTAGGTGGACTGTATAATGAAAAACTGTTTTTT.

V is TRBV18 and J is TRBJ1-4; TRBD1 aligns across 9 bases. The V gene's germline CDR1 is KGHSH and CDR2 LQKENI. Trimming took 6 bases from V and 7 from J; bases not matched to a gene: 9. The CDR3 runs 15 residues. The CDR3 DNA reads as TGTGCCAGCTCCCTCTCCGGGACAGGGCCTGAAAAACTGTTTTTT. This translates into CASSLSGTGPEKLFF. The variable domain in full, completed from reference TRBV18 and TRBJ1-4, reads NAGVMQNPRHLVRRRGQEARLRCSPMKGHSHVYWYRQLPEEGLKFMVYLQKENIIDESGMPKERFSAEFPKEGPSILRIQQVVRGDSAAYFCASSLSGTGPEKLFFGSGTQLSVL.

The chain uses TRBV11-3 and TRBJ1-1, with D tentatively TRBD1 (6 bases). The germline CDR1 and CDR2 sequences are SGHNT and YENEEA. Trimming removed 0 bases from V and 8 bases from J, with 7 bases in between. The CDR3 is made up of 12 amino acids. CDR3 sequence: CASSLDGTEAFF. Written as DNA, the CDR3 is TGTGCCAGCAGCTTAGATGGGACAGAAGCTTTCTTT.

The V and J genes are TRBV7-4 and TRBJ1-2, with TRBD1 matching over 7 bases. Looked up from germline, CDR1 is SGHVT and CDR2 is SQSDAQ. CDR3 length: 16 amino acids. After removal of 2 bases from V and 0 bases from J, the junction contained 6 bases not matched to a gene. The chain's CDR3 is CASSLWDSRTNYGYTF. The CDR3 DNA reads TGTGCCAGCAGCTTATGGGACAGTCGAACTAACTATGGCTACACCTTC.

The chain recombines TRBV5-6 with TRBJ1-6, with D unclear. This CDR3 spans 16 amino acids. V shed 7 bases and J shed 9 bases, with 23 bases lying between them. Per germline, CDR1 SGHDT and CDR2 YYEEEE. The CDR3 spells CASGWTPGEDFSPLHF. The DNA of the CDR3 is TGTGCCAGCGGCTGGACCCCCGGGGAAGATTTTTCACCCCTCCACTTT.

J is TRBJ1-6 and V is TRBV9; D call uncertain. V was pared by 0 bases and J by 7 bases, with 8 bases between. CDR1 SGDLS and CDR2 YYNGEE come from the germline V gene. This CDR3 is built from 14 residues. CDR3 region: CASSVDPGNSPLHF. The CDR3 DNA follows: TGTGCCAGCAGCGTAGACCCGGGCAATTCACCCCTCCACTTT. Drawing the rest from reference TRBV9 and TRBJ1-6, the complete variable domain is DSGVTQTPKHLITATGQRVTLRCSPRSGDLSVYWYQQSLDQGLQFLIQYYNGEERAKGNILERFSAQQFPDLHSELNLSSLELGDSALYFCASSVDPGNSPLHFGNGTRLTVT.

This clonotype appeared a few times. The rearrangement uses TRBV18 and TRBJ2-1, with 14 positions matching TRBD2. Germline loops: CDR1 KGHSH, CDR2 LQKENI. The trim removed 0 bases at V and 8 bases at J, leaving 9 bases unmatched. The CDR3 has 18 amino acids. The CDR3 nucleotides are TGTGCCAGCTCACCACCGTGGACTAGCGGGGGGTCCTCGGATGAGCAGTTCTTC. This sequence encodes CASSPPWTSGGSSDEQFF.

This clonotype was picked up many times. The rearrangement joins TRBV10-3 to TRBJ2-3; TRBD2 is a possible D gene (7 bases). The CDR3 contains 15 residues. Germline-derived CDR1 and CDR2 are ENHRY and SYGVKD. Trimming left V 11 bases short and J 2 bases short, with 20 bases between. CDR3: CAVGTGGPSTDTQYF. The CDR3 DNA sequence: TGTGCCGTCGGAACGGGGGGCCCTTCCACAGATACGCAGTATTTT.

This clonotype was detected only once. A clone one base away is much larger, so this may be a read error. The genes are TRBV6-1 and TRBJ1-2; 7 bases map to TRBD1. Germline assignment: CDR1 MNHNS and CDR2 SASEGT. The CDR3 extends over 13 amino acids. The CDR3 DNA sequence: TGTGCCAGCAGTCAGGGACAGCACTATGGCTACGCCTTC. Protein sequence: CASSQGQHYGYAF.

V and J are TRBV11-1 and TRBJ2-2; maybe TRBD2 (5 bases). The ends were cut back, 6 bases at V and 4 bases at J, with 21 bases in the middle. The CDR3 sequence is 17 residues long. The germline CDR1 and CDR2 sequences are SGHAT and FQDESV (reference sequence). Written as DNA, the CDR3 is TGTGCCAGCAGAGCGGTACTTGGTCGGGTGGGCACCGGGGAGCTGTTTTTT. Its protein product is CASRAVLGRVGTGELFF.

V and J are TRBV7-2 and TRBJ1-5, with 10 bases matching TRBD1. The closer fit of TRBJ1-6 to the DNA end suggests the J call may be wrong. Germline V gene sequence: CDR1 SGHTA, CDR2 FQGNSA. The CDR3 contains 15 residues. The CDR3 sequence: CASSLRDRGRSPLHF. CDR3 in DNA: TGTGCCAGCAGCTTAAGGGACAGGGGTCGTTCACCCCTCCACTTT.

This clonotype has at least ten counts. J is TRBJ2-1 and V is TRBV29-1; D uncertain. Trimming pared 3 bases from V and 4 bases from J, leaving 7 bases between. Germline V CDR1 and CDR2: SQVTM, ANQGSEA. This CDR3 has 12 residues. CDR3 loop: CSVDSNYNEQFF. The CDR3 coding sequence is TGCAGCGTTGATTCCAATTACAATGAGCAGTTCTTC.